A single sample gave rise to the 8 T cell receptor beta chains below, sequenced in a study of T cell repertoires in cytomegalovirus infection (dated by TCRdb to between 2018 and 2021). Read against the paper, the sample's treatment or condition label means: in vitro stimulation with specific CMV peptide epitopes to enrich CMV-specific T cells. For these TCRs, the target antigens are not known. TCRdb lists the instrument as Illumina HiSeq 1500. TCRdb redid the processing of the public reads, applying fastp at Q25 and MiXCR, and retained in-frame beta chains. Rows with one shared CDR3 protein collapse into an entry with the most common genes and DNA. Counted in this sample were 200,000 or so distinct CDR3 sequences; approximately 40% of them appeared once. 59% of the sample rests with the top ten. The sample here was CD8+ T cells from cultured PBMCs, taken from culture after CMV antigen stimulation. Source of these receptors: a human donor in good health (CMV status not recorded). Some clones in this sample may be carry-over from other donors' samples.

This clonotype has only a few counts. The V call is TRBV7-6, the J call TRBJ2-7; TRBD2 is a possible D gene (6 bases). Germline V gene sequence: CDR1 SGHVS, CDR2 FNYEAQ. V shed 4 bases and J shed 9 bases, with 13 bases lying between them. The CDR3 length is 12 residues. The DNA of the CDR3 is TGTGCCAGCAGCTCTATAGCGGAAGGGCAGTACTTC. Protein sequence: CASSSIAEGQYF.

The chain links TRBV27 to TRBJ1-2, with TRBD1 matching 7 bases. The length of the CDR3 is 16 residues. Trimming at V came to 5 bases and at J to 7 bases, leaving 16 bases not matched to a gene. Germline V gene data show CDR1 as MNHEY and CDR2 as SMNVEV (reference sequence). The CDR3 spells CASSPRQGPIPIGYTF. The CDR3 nucleotides read TGTGCCAGCAGTCCCCGACAGGGACCGATCCCAATTGGCTACACCTTC.

The table lists this clonotype with many counts. V and J are TRBV7-9 and TRBJ2-1; 12 positions match TRBD2. The CDR3 covers 17 residues. The junction had 6 bases not matched to a gene; V was cut back by 2 bases and J by 4 bases. The germline V gene encodes CDR1 SEHNR and CDR2 FQNEAQ (reference sequence). The CDR3 sequence is CASSLTTSGGLYNEQFF. The CDR3 DNA follows: TGTGCCAGCAGCTTAACGACTAGCGGGGGTCTATACAATGAGCAGTTCTTC.

V is TRBV7-3 and J is TRBJ1-1; perhaps TRBD1 as D (5 bases). V dropped 6 bases and J dropped 5 bases, with 13 bases sitting between them. The CDR3 consists of 13 residues. Germline assignment: CDR1 SGHTA and CDR2 FQGTGA. The CDR3 sequence: CASRRQLGTEAFF. CDR3 sequence (DNA): TGTGCCAGCAGGCGACAGCTTGGTACTGAAGCTTTCTTT. The variable domain in full, with the rest retrieved from reference TRBV7-3 and TRBJ1-1, is GAGVSQTPSNKVTEKGKYVELRCDPISGHTALYWYRQSLGQGPEFLIYFQGTGAADDSGLPNDRFFAVRPEGSVSTLKIQRTERGDSAVYLCASRRQLGTEAFFGQGTRLTVV.

This rearrangement joins TRBV7-8 to TRBJ2-3, with 8 nucleotides matching TRBD2. The junction had 9 bases not matched to a gene; V was cut back by 4 bases and J by 6 bases. Per the germline V gene, CDR1 is SGHVS and CDR2 is FQNEAQ. CDR3 length: 15 amino acids. The CDR3 reads CASSSFSGSADTQYF. The CDR3, as DNA: TGTGCCAGCAGCTCCTTCAGCGGGAGTGCTGATACGCAGTATTTT.

The chain combines TRBV7-6 with TRBJ1-1, with D uncertain. V lost 2 bases, J lost 4 bases, and 8 bases lay in between. The germline V gene has CDR1 SGHVS and CDR2 FNYEAQ. The CDR3 sequence is 13 residues long. Written as DNA, the CDR3 is TGTGCCAGCAGCTTACCCGAGGCCACTGAAGCTTTCTTT. Its translation is CASSLPEATEAFF.

On this clonotype: This may be a read error, as it is one base from a much larger clone. V gene TRBV6-5 combines with J gene TRBJ2-3; maybe TRBD1 (6 bases). Germline loops: CDR1 MNHEY, CDR2 SVGAGI. The CDR3 has 15 residues. The CDR3 is CVSSLQGRGTDTQYF. As DNA, the CDR3 is TGTGTCAGCAGTTTACAGGGTAGAGGCACAGATACGCAGTATTTT.

The V call is TRBV5-5, the J call TRBJ2-3; no firm D call. CDR3 length equals 15 residues. Trimming removed 3 bases from V and 0 bases from J, with 11 bases in between. Germline V gene data show CDR1 as SGHKS and CDR2 as YYEKEE (reference sequence). Written as DNA, the CDR3 is TGTGCCAGCAGCTCCCATTTGAGAAGCACAGATACGCAGTATTTT. Translation: CASSSHLRSTDTQYF.